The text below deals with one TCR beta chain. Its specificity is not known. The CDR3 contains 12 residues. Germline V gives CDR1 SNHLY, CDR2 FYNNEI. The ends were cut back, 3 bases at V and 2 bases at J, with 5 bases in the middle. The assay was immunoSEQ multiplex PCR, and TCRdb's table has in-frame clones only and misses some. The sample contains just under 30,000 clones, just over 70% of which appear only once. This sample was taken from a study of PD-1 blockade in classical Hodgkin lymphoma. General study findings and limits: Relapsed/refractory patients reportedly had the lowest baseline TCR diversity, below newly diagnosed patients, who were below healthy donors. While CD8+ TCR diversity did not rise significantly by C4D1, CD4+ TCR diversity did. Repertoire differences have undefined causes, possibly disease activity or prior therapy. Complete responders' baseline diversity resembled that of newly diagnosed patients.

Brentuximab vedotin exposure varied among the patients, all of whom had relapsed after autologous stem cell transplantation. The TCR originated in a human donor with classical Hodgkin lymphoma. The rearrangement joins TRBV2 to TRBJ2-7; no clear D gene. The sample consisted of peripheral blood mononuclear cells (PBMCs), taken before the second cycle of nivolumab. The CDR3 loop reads CASSDSPYEQYF. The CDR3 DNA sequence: TGTGCCAGCAGTGACTCTCCCTACGAGCAGTACTTC.